Presented here are 21 T cell receptor beta chains from one specimen sequenced in a study of tissue T cells after allogeneic stem cell transplantation (dated by TCRdb to between 2021 and 2022). The protocol used for the library was the immunoSEQ multiplex PCR assay. In its TCRdb copy, this immuneACCESS table keeps in-frame sequences only and misses some clones. Where compared with another copy, unresolved V genes explain less than half of these, and the others have no known cause. The sample records about 21,000 clones, 72% of which are singletons. Roughly 0.61% of the sample rests with the top ten. Specimen: spleen. These receptors were taken from a female BALB/c mouse in good health. Mice of this strain bear MHC haplotype H2-d.

Regarding this clone: Mouse germline and gene names are used. The read is 1 residue too short to cover the CDR3 end, so that end is filled in from the germline J gene. The rearrangement uses TRBV1 and TRBJ2-4; the match to TRBD2 covers 9 bases. Unmatched junction bases numbered 3, after V lost 0 bases and J lost 2 bases. Per the germline V gene, CDR1 is NSQYPW and CDR2 is LRSPGD (reference sequence). CDR3 length: 16 residues. The CDR3 protein is CTCSADAGGDQNTLYF. The part of the CDR3 DNA that was read is TGCACCTGCAGTGCAGATGCTGGGGGGGATCAAAACACCTTGTAC.

A word on this clone: Gene names refer to mouse genes. Read coverage stops 1 residue before the CDR3 terminus; the germline J gene supplies the remainder. Other DNA variants within this sample encode the same CDR3. The chain joins TRBV13-2 to TRBJ2-7; no clear D gene. Trimming cost V 0 bases and J 3 bases, with 7 bases left between them. The CDR3 spans 13 residues. Germline V lookup: CDR1 NNHNN, CDR2 SYGAGS (reference sequence). The chain's CDR3 is CASGDASDYEQYF. Partial CDR3 DNA: TGTGCCAGCGGTGATGCATCAGACTATGAACAGTAC.

Concerning this clone: Gene names and germline refer to mouse. The DNA ends 1 residue before the CDR3 does, and the rest of the CDR3 is filled in from the germline J gene. The rearrangement uses TRBV19 and TRBJ2-7, with 7 bases matching TRBD1. V lost 6 bases, J lost 3 bases, and 0 bases stayed unmatched. The germline V gene encodes CDR1 FNHDT and CDR2 SITEND (reference sequence). This CDR3 contains 11 residues. CDR3 sequence: CASTGGYEQYF. CDR3 DNA (partial): TGTGCCAGCACAGGGGGCTATGAACAGTAC. The full variable domain, with the rest looked up from reference TRBV19 and TRBJ2-7, is GGIITQTPKFLIGQEGQKLTLKCQQNFNHDTMYWYRQDSGKGLRLIYYSITENDLQKGDLSEGYDASREKKSSFSLTVTSAQKNEMAVFLCASTGGYEQYFGPGTRLTVL.

Points on this clone: The genes are named according to mouse. Coverage ceases 1 residue before the CDR3 finishes, and the germline J gene fills in the end. The chain recombines TRBV17 with TRBJ2-7, with 10 bases fitting TRBD2. This CDR3 is built from 14 residues. After removal of 5 bases from V and 4 bases from J, the junction contained 5 bases not matched to a gene. Germline V gene lookup returns CDR1 MNHDT and CDR2 YYDKIL. The covered CDR3 bases are TGTGCTAGCAGTTCCGGGACTGGGGTATATGAACAGTAC. It is translated as CASSSGTGVYEQY. The complete CDR3 reads CASSSGTGVYEQYF.

In regard to this clone: The listed genes are named as in mouse. The CDR3 end falls 1 residue outside the read, so it is completed with the germline J gene. This chain joins TRBV20 and TRBJ2-1, with a tentative D call TRBD1 (5 bases). Per germline, CDR1 GFQATS and CDR2 STVNSAI. With 0 bases removed from V and 6 bases from J, the gap between germline ends came to 12 bases. This CDR3 is 14 amino acids long. The CDR3 reads CGAREQGTGAEQFF. CDR3 DNA (partial): TGTGGTGCTAGGGAGCAGGGTACCGGTGCTGAGCAGTTC.

Remarks on this clone: Gene names and germline refer to mouse. The CDR3 end is not reached by the read, which stops 1 residue before it; the germline J gene fills it in. The identical CDR3 is also encoded by other nucleotide sequences in the sample. V usage is TRBV29 and J usage is TRBJ1-1; D remains unclear. With 6 bases removed from V and 1 base from J, the gap between germline ends came to 3 bases. Germline lookup yields CDR1 MSHET and CDR2 SYDVDS. The CDR3 loop spans 11 amino acids. The CDR3 is CASSRNTEVFF. CDR3 DNA, as far as it was read: TGTGCTAGCAGCAGAAACACAGAAGTCTTC. The entire variable domain, with the rest obtained from reference TRBV29 and TRBJ1-1, is as follows: DMKVTQMPRYLIKRMGENVLLECGQDMSHETMYWYRQDPGLGLQLIYISYDVDSNSEGDIPKGYRVSRKKREHFSLILDSAKTNQTSVYFCASSRNTEVFFGKGTRLTVV.

A note on this clone: Germline and genes: mouse. The read finishes 1 residue shy of the CDR3 end, and the germline J gene is used to complete it. The V gene is TRBV13-1, the J gene TRBJ2-4; 10 bases agree with TRBD2. Germline CDR1 and CDR2: NSHNY and SYGAGN. Losses at the gene ends were 6 bases for V and 4 bases for J; bases not matched to a gene: 5. This CDR3 spans 14 amino acids. The sequenced part of the CDR3 DNA is TGTGCCAGCAACCCAGGACTGGGGGAAAACACCTTGTAC. Translated, it gives CASNPGLGENTLY. From start to end, the CDR3 is CASNPGLGENTLYF.

This clone was seen more than once but under ten times. Gene and germline names: mouse. The read ends 1 residue before the CDR3 terminus; that terminus is restored from the germline J gene. Additional DNA sequences in this sample encode the identical CDR3. The chain recombines TRBV13-2 with TRBJ2-1; TRBD2 aligns across 10 bases. Germline trimming cut 0 bases from V and 5 bases from J; bases unmatched to any gene: 2. Germline lookup yields CDR1 NNHNN and CDR2 SYGAGS (reference sequence). The CDR3 spans 15 residues. The CDR3 sequence: CASGDAGGAHAEQFF. The CDR3 bases that were read are TGTGCCAGCGGTGATGCTGGGGGGGCGCATGCTGAGCAGTTC.

Concerning this clone: One junction end does not reproduce the germline sequence, and a read error may be involved. The gene names given are mouse names. The sequence runs out 1 residue before the end of the CDR3; the remainder is reconstructed from the germline J gene. The same CDR3 is also encoded by other DNA sequences in this sample. The rearrangement joins TRBV5 to TRBJ2-1, with a tentative D call TRBD1 (5 bases). The CDR3 runs to 15 residues. CDR1 LGHNA and CDR2 YNLKQL come from the germline V gene (reference sequence). The covered CDR3 bases are TGTGCTAGCAGCCAAGATGGACAAATATATGCTGAGCAGTTC. Protein: CASSQDGQIYAEQF. The whole CDR3 reads CASSQDGQIYAEQFF.

In the case of this clone: The genes and germline here are from mouse. The read terminates 1 residue before the CDR3 end, so the remaining end is supplied by the germline J gene. The chain has TRBV13-3 and TRBJ2-3, with 14 bases identical to TRBD2. Germline values: CDR1 NNHDY, CDR2 SYVADS. The junction had 3 bases not matched to a gene; V was cut back by 1 base and J by 2 bases. The CDR3 is made up of 17 amino acids. Incomplete CDR3 DNA: TGTGCCAGCAGTGATAGGGACTGGGGGGGCGCTGCAGAAACGCTGTAT. Translating it yields CASSDRDWGGAAETLY. The entire CDR3 protein reads CASSDRDWGGAAETLYF.

Turning to this clone: Gene and germline names: mouse. The observed sequence ends 1 residue before the CDR3 terminus, with the missing tail filled in from the germline J gene. V usage is TRBV20 and J usage is TRBJ2-5, with D tentatively TRBD2 (7 bases). V was shortened by 1 base and J by 3 bases, with 11 bases between the two germline ends. CDR3 length: 14 amino acids. Germline V lookup: CDR1 GFQATS, CDR2 STVNSAI. CDR3: CGARGWGAQDTQYF. CDR3 DNA, as far as it was read: TGTGGTGCTAGGGGATGGGGGGCTCAAGACACCCAGTAC.

As for this clone: All gene names here are mouse names. The read ends 1 residue early relative to the CDR3; the germline J gene fills the gap. This chain connects TRBV31 to TRBJ1-6; TRBD1 is a possible D gene (6 bases). TRBJ1-6 is an open reading frame whose function is uncertain. The CDR3 extends over 14 amino acids. V lost 3 bases to trimming and J lost 0 bases, with 6 bases between them. Germline lookup yields CDR1 GKSSPN and CDR2 SITVG. CDR3 DNA (partial): TGTGCCTGGAGACAGGGTTCCTATAATTCGCCCCTCTAC. The encoded protein is CAWRQGSYNSPLY. The full CDR3 protein reads CAWRQGSYNSPLYF.

Regarding this clone: Gene names refer to mouse genes. The CDR3 end lies 1 residue beyond the end of the read and is filled in from the germline J gene. The J gene is TRBJ2-1, the V gene TRBV5; TRBD2 matches at 9 bases. After removal of 2 bases from V and 3 bases from J, the junction contained 2 bases not matched to a gene. The CDR3 sequence is 15 residues long. Germline V gene lookup returns CDR1 LGHNA and CDR2 YNLKQL (reference sequence). Partial CDR3 DNA: TGTGCCAGCAGCCAAACTGGGGGGACCTATGCTGAGCAGTTC. Translated: CASSQTGGTYAEQF. In full, the CDR3 reads CASSQTGGTYAEQFF.

This clone was observed a few times. Genes and germline come from the mouse. CDR3 region: CTCSANWGYEQYF. The part of the CDR3 DNA that was read is TGCACCTGCAGTGCGAACTGGGGATATGAACAGTAC. The chain joins TRBV1 to TRBJ2-7; 7 bases are a match to TRBD2. The read ends 1 residue early relative to the CDR3; the germline J gene fills the gap. Germline CDR1 is NSQYPW and CDR2 is LRSPGD (reference sequence). The CDR3 spans 13 residues. Trimming removed 3 bases from V and 4 bases from J; junction bases left unmatched: 3.

This clone has only a few counts. The listed genes are named as in mouse. The read ends 1 residue before the CDR3 terminus; that terminus is restored from the germline J gene. This chain connects TRBV2 to TRBJ2-3; 9 nucleotides match TRBD1. CDR1 and CDR2 from the germline V gene are LGHNA and YSYQKL. The trim removed 0 bases at V and 0 bases at J, leaving 7 bases unmatched. CDR3 length equals 18 residues. The part of the CDR3 DNA that was read is TGTGCCAGCAGCCAAGAGGGGGACAGGGTCGGTAGTGCAGAAACGCTGTAT. It yields the protein CASSQEGDRVGSAETLY. From start to end, the CDR3 is CASSQEGDRVGSAETLYF.

This clone came up once. Gene names and germline refer to mouse. The read comes to an end 1 residue before the CDR3 does, leaving the germline J gene to fill in the end. V usage is TRBV13-3 and J usage is TRBJ1-2, with TRBD1 matching over 7 bases. Trimming at V came to 7 bases and at J to 0 bases, leaving 9 bases not matched to a gene. CDR3 length: 15 amino acids. CDR1 is NNHDY and CDR2 is SYVADS in the germline V gene. CDR3 residues: CASLLAGTANSDYTF. The part of the CDR3 DNA that was read is TGTGCCAGCCTACTCGCCGGGACAGCAAACTCCGACTACACC.

Comment on this clone: These gene names are mouse names. The observed sequence ends 1 residue before the CDR3 terminus, with the missing tail filled in from the germline J gene. V and J are TRBV29 and TRBJ2-7; 12 bases match TRBD1. The V segment lost 5 bases and the J segment 6 bases; nucleotides outside the gene matches: 2. Per germline, CDR1 MSHET and CDR2 SYDVDS. The CDR3 spans 13 residues. The CDR3 spells CASSRDRGLEQYF. Incomplete CDR3 DNA: TGTGCTAGCAGTCGGGACAGGGGGCTTGAACAGTAC.

Comments on this clone: The gene names here belong to mouse. The read terminates 1 residue before the CDR3 end, so the remaining end is supplied by the germline J gene. The J gene is TRBJ1-5, the V gene TRBV14; 7 bases map to TRBD1. The germline V gene encodes CDR1 SGHDT and CDR2 FRDEAV. With V trimmed by 5 bases and J by 2 bases, 4 bases remained unmatched. There are 14 residues in the CDR3. CDR3 DNA (partial): TGTGCCAGCAGCTTCGACAGGGACAACCAGGCTCCGCTT. Its translation is CASSFDRDNQAPL. The CDR3, in full, reads CASSFDRDNQAPLF.

As to this clone: These gene names are mouse names. The CDR3 extends 1 residue past the end of the read, so its final part is completed from the germline J gene. The rearrangement links TRBV1 to TRBJ2-5, with 8 bases identical to TRBD2. Per germline, CDR1 NSQYPW and CDR2 LRSPGD (reference sequence). With V trimmed by 3 bases and J by 5 bases, 4 bases remained unmatched. The CDR3 is made up of 14 amino acids. The CDR3 bases that were read are TGCACCTGCAGTGCGGCCACTGGGGGAGACACCCAGTAC. Residues: CTCSAATGGDTQY. The complete CDR3 reads CTCSAATGGDTQYF.

A few counts support this clone. Mouse germline and gene names are used. Read data end 1 residue before the CDR3 end; the end is taken from the germline J gene. The V call is TRBV2, the J call TRBJ2-1; D might be TRBD1 (5 bases). This CDR3 has 15 residues. Germline CDR1 and CDR2: LGHNA and YSYQKL. Trimming left V 0 bases short and J 3 bases short, with 9 bases between. The sequenced part of the CDR3 DNA is TGTGCCAGCAGCCAAGACAGGGCGACCTATGCTGAGCAGTTC. Translated: CASSQDRATYAEQF. The whole CDR3 protein is CASSQDRATYAEQFF.

About this clone itself: Gene names refer to mouse genes. The read halts 1 residue ahead of the CDR3 end, with the missing end drawn from the germline J gene. V is TRBV29 and J is TRBJ2-3; unclear D gene. Germline CDR1 is MSHET and CDR2 is SYDVDS. The length of the CDR3 is 11 residues. V gave up 7 bases and J gave up 3 bases, with 5 bases separating them. Partial CDR3 DNA: TGTGCTAGCACCCAGGCAGAAACGCTGTAT. It specifies CASTQAETLY. The complete CDR3 reads CASTQAETLYF. Supplemented by reference TRBV29 and TRBJ2-3, the full variable domain reads DMKVTQMPRYLIKRMGENVLLECGQDMSHETMYWYRQDPGLGLQLIYISYDVDSNSEGDIPKGYRVSRKKREHFSLILDSAKTNQTSVYFCASTQAETLYFGSGTRLTVL.